Listed below are T cell receptor beta chains from one sample, sequenced in a study of CD8 T cells in Susac syndrome. TCRdb called the immunoSEQ multiplex PCR reads again in MiXCR, with one record for every CDR3 protein. The repertoire holds approximately 190,000 distinct CDR3 sequences, 91% seen once, with over 0.075% in the top ten. The sample consisted of CD4+ T cells from PBMCs. Receptors were obtained from a human donor with Susac syndrome. Each CDR3 is given with its conserved first and last residue. A D gene is named only where the DNA matches it firmly.

J gene,V gene,D gene,CDR3 protein,CDR3 DNA
TRBJ1-3,TRBV30,-,CAWIPGRLSGNTIYF,TGTGCCTGGATACCCGGAAGGCTCTCTGGAAACACCATATATTTT
TRBJ2-3,TRBV6-4,TRBD1,CASSPTGTADTQYF,TGTGCCAGCAGCCCGACAGGGACGGCAGATACGCAGTATTTT
TRBJ2-7,TRBV25-1,-,CASSLRAGEQYF,TGTGCCAGCAGTCTAAGGGCTGGCGAGCAGTACTTC
TRBJ1-1,TRBV30,TRBD1,CAWSPRTGVNTEAFF,TGTGCCTGGAGTCCGAGGACAGGGGTGAACACTGAAGCTTTCTTT
TRBJ1-1,TRBV5-1,-,CASSLASGREAFF,TGCGCCAGCAGCTTGGCCAGTGGCAGGGAAGCTTTCTTT
TRBJ1-6,TRBV12-3/TRBV12-4,-,CASSTGYNSPLHF,TGTGCCAGCAGTACAGGATATAATTCACCCCTCCACTTT
TRBJ1-6,TRBV6-6,-,CASSYRYSPLHF,TGTGCCAGCAGTTACAGATATTCACCCCTCCACTTT
TRBJ2-7,TRBV5-8,-,CASTLGYGRSSYEQYF,TGTGCCAGCACCCTGGGGTACGGCAGGAGCTCCTACGAGCAGTACTTC
TRBJ1-3,TRBV20-1,-,CSADPFRETGNTIYF,TGCAGTGCCGATCCTTTCCGGGAGACTGGAAACACCATATATTTT
TRBJ1-3,TRBV29-1,-,CSVEDRSSGNTIYF,TGCAGCGTTGAAGATCGGTCGTCTGGAAACACCATATATTTT
TRBJ2-7,TRBV3-1,-,CASSLSGHSYEQYF,TGTGCCAGCAGCCTTAGCGGACACTCCTACGAGCAGTACTTC
TRBJ2-1,TRBV18,-,CASSPQGQANEQFF,TGTGCCAGCTCACCACAGGGGCAGGCCAATGAGCAGTTCTTC
TRBJ2-2,TRBV2,-,CASSEIGARTGELFF,TGTGCCAGCAGTGAAATTGGGGCTAGGACCGGGGAGCTGTTTTTT
TRBJ2-5,TRBV4-1,TRBD1,CASSLQGAKETQYF,TGCGCCAGCAGCCTCCAGGGGGCGAAGGAGACCCAGTACTTC